This T cell receptor (beta chain) is drawn from a study of blood T cell repertoires in COVID-19. Study details: Sites across the United States, Italy and Spain contributed samples from acute and convalescent COVID-19. PBMCs, B-cell-depleted T cells, or T cells provided the cDNA or gDNA that made up the material.

Germline V gene data show CDR1 as SEHNR and CDR2 as FQNEAQ (reference sequence). V lost 6 bases, J lost 5 bases, and 5 bases stayed unmatched. The CDR3 length is 13 residues. TCRdb's table, derived via immunoSEQ multiplex PCR, lists solely in-frame clones and lacks some. Seen here are some 300,000 clones, roughly 90% observed once, and the top ten hold around 1.9%. The Seattle site enrolled patients during active infection and followed them longitudinally. Sequencing was performed on peripheral blood. This chain joins TRBV7-9 and TRBJ2-5, with 8 bases aligning to TRBD2. The TCR originated in a woman aged 25-40 years with COVID-19, enrolled during active disease. CDR3 coding DNA: TGTGCCAGCAGGCGGGGGGCCGGGGAGACCCAGTACTTC. This sequence encodes CASRRGAGETQYF. The full variable domain, with the rest looked up from reference TRBV7-9 and TRBJ2-5, is DTGVSQNPRHKITKRGQNVTFRCDPISEHNRLYWYRQTLGQGPEFLTYFQNEAQLEKSRLLSDRFSAERPKGSFSTLEIQRTEQGDSAMYLCASRRGAGETQYFGPGTRLLVL.